This T cell receptor beta chain was documented in a study of cytomegalovirus exposure and HLA in healthy donors. Study outcomes and limitations: The Asian-associated ancestry cluster reportedly had fewer N-insertions than the approximately 690-donor mean in a later analysis. Sequences of the TCR beta chain were said to predict the HLA-A and HLA-B alleles of most subjects accurately.

The PCR ran on 60 Vbeta and 13 Jbeta primers. The data were produced by immunoSEQ multiplex PCR, yet TCRdb's version contains in-frame clones alone and is incomplete. The sample contains about 150,000 clones, about 85% of which appear only once. Note on this clone: The antigen remains undetermined.

This sequence was found in a male donor in good health and CMV-seropositive. The specimen sequenced was PBMCs.

The CDR3 DNA is TGTGCCTGGAGAAGGACAGGGGGCTACGAGCAGTACTTC. Translating gives CAWRRTGGYEQYF. This chain uses TRBV30 with TRBJ2-7; 10 bases agree with TRBD1. The CDR3 runs to 13 residues. Germline CDR1 and CDR2: GTSNPN and SVGIG (reference sequence). The junction had 2 bases not matched to a gene; V was cut back by 3 bases and J by 3 bases. Based on the CDR3 plus reference TRBV30 and TRBJ2-7, the full variable domain is SQTIHQWPATLVQPVGSPLSLECTVEGTSNPNLYWYRQAAGRGLQLLFYSVGIGQISSEVPQNLSASRPQDRQFILSSKKLLLSDSGFYLCAWRRTGGYEQYFGPGTRLTVT.